This T cell receptor (beta chain) is drawn from a study of neurological immune-mediated disorders. Findings of the study overall: In HTLV-1-associated myelopathy, TCR clonal expansion was greatest, whereas multiple sclerosis had the least, falling below healthy controls.

TCRdb reprocessed the 5' RACE reads via MiXCR and lists one record per CDR3 protein. The table shows over 60,000 distinct CDR3 sequences, with around 5.2% occurring only once. This clonotype was counted many times. Antigen specificity is unknown. Germline assignment: CDR1 MGHRA and CDR2 YSYEKL. This CDR3 is built from 16 residues. Trimming shortened V by 1 base and J by 7 bases, and 19 bases separated the two germline ends. The chain recombines TRBV4-1 with TRBJ1-2, with D possibly TRBD1 on 5 matching bases. Input material: PBMCs. The TCR was taken from a woman in her forties or fifties with multiple sclerosis. The CDR3 is CASSQGGNLRGGGYTF. Here the CDR3 DNA reads TGCGCCAGCAGCCAAGGCGGTAACCTACGGGGGGGTGGCTACACCTTC.